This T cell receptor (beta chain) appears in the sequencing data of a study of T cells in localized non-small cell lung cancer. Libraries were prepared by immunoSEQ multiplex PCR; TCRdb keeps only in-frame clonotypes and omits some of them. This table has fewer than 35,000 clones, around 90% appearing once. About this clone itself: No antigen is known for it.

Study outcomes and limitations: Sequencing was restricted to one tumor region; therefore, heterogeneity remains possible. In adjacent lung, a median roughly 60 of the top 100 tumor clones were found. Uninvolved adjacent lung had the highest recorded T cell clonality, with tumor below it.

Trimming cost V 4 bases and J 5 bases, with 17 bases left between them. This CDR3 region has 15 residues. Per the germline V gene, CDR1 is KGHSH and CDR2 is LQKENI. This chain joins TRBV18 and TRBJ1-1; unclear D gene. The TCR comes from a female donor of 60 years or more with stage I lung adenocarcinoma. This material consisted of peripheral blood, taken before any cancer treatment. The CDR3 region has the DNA TGTGCCAGCTCACTTCTGGGAGGGCGAAGTACTGAAGCTTTCTTT. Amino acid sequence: CASSLLGGRSTEAFF.